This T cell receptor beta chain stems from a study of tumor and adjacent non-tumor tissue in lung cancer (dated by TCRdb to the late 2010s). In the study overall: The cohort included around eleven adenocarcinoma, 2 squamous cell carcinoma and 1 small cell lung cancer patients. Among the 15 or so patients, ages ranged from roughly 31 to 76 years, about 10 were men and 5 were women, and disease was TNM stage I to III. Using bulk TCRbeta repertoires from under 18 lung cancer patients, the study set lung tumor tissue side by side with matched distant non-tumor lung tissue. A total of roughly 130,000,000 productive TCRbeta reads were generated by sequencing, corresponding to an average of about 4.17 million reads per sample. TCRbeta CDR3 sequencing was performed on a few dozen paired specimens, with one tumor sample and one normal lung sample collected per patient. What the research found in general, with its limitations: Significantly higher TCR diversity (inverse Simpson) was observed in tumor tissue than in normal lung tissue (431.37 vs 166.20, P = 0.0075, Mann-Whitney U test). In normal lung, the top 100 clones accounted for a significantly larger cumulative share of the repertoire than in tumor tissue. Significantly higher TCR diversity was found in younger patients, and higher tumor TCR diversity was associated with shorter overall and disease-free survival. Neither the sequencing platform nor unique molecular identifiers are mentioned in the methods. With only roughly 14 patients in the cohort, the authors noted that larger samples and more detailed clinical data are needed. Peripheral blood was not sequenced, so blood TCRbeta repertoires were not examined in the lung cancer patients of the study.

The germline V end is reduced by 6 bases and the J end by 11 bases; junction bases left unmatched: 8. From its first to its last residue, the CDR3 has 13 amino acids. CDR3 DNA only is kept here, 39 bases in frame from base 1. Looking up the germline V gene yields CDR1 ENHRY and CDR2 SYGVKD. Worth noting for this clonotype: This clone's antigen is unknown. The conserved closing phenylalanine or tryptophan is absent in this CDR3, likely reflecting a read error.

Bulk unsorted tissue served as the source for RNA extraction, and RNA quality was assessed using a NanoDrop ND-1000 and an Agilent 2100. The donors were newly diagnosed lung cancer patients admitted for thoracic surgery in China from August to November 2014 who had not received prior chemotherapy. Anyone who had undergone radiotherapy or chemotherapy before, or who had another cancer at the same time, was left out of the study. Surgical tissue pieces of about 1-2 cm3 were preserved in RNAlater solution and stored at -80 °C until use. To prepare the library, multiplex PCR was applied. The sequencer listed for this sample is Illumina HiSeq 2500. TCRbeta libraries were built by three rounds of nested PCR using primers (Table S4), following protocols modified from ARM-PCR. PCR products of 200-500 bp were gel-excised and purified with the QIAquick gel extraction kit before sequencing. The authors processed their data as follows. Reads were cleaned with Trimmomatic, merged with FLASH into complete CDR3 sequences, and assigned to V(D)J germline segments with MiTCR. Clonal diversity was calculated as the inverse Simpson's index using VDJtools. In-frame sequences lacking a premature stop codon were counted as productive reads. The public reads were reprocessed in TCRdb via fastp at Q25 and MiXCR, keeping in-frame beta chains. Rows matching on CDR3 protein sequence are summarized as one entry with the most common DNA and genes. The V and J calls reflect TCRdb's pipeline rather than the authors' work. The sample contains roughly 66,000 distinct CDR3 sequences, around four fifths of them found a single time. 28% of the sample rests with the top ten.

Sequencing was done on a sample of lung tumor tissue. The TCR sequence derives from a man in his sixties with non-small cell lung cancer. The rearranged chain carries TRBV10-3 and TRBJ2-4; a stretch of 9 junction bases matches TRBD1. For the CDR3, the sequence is CAIRGGQGAFQYL. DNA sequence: TGTGCCATCAGGGGGGGACAGGGCGCCTTTCAGTACTTA.